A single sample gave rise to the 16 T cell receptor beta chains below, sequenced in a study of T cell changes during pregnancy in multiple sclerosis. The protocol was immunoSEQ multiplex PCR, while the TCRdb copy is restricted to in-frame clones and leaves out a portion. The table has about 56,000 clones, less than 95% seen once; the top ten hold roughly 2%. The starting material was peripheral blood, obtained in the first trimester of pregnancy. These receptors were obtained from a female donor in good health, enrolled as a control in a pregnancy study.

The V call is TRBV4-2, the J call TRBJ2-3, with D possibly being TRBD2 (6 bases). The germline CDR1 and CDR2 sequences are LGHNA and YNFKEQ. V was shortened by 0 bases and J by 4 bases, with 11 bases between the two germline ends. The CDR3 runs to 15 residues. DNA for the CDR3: TGTGCCAGCAGCCAAGAGGAGGGGTGGGCAGATACGCAGTATTTT. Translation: CASSQEEGWADTQYF.

In DNA, the CDR3 is TGCGCCAGCAGCTGGGGGCGTACGGCCGAGCAGTACTTC. Translated, it gives CASSWGRTAEQYF. This chain uses TRBV5-1 with TRBJ2-7; tentative D call: TRBD1 (6 bases). The germline V gene encodes CDR1 SGHRS and CDR2 YFSETQ. The CDR3 runs to 13 residues. Trimming stripped 3 bases from V and 6 bases from J, with 13 bases between.

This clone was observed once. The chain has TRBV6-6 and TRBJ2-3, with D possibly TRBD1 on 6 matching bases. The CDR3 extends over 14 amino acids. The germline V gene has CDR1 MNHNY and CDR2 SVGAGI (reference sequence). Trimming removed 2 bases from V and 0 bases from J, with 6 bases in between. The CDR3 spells CASSYDRSTDTQYF. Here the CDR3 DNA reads TGTGCCAGCAGTTACGACAGGAGCACAGATACGCAGTATTTT.

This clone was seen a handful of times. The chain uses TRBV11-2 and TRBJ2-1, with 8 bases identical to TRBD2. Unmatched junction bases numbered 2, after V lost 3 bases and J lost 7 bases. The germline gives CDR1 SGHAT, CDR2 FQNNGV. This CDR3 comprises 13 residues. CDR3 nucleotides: TGTGCCAGCAGCTTGAGACTAGCGAATGAGCAGTTCTTC. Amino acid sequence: CASSLRLANEQFF.

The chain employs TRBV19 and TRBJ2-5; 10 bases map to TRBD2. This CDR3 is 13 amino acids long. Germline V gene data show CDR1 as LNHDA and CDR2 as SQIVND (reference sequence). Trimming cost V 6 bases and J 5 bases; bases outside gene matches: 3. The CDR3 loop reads CASRLAGTETQYF. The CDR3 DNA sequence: TGTGCCAGTAGACTAGCGGGAACGGAGACCCAGTACTTC.

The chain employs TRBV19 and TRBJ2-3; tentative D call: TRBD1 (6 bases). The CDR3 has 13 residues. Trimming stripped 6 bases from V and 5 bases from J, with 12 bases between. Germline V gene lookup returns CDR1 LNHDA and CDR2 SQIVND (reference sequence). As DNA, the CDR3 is TGTGCCAGTAGACCAGGGGCGGGAGATACGCAGTATTTT. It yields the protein CASRPGAGDTQYF.

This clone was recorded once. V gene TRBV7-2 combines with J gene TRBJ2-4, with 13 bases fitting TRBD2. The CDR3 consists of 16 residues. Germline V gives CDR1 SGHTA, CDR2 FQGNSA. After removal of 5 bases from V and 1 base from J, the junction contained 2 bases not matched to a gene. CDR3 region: CASSLTSGRAKNIQYF. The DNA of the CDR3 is TGTGCCAGCAGCCTGACTAGCGGGAGGGCCAAAAACATTCAGTACTTC.

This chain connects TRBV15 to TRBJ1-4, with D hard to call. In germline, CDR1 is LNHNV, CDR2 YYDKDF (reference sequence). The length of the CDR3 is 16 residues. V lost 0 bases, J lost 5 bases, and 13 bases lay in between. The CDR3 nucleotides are TGTGCCACCAGCAGAGATTGGTCAGGTTCGAATGAAAAACTGTTTTTT. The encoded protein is CATSRDWSGSNEKLFF.

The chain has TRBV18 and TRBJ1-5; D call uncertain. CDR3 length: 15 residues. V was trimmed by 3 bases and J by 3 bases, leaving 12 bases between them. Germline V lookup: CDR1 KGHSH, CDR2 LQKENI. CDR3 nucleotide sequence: TGTGCCAGCTCACCGTGGAGGGATCCCAATCAGCCCCAGCATTTT. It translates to CASSPWRDPNQPQHF.

CDR3 bases: TGCGCCAGCAGCCTCCGACTAGCGGGGGGCCGTGAGCAGTTCTTC. Protein sequence: CASSLRLAGGREQFF. The J gene is TRBJ2-1, the V gene TRBV4-1, with 13 bases matching TRBD2. V was clipped by 4 bases and J by 9 bases; unmatched bases: 6. This CDR3 is 15 amino acids long. Germline CDR1 and CDR2: MGHRA and YSYEKL.

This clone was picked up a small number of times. The CDR3, as DNA: TGTGCCTGGAAGAGGAAAGACGCTAACTATGGCTACACCTTC. Translation: CAWKRKDANYGYTF. V is TRBV30 and J is TRBJ1-2; D uncertain. The germline gives CDR1 GTSNPN, CDR2 SVGIG (reference sequence). CDR3 length: 14 amino acids. The ends were cut back, 4 bases at V and 0 bases at J, with 12 bases in the middle.

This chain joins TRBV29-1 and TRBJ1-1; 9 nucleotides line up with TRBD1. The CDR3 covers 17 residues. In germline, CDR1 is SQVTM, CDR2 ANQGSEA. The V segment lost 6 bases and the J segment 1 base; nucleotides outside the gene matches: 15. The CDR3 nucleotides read TGCAGCGTCGCCGGACAGGGGCGATTTATAGGGAACACTGAAGCTTTCTTT. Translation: CSVAGQGRFIGNTEAFF.

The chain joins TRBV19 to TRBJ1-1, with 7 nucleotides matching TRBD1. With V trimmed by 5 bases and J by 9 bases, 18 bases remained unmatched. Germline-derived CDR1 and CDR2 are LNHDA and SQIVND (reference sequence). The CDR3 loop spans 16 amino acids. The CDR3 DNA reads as TGTGCCAGTAGTCCTAGGTCTCAGGGGGGAATTCCGAAAGCTTTCTTT. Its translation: CASSPRSQGGIPKAFF.

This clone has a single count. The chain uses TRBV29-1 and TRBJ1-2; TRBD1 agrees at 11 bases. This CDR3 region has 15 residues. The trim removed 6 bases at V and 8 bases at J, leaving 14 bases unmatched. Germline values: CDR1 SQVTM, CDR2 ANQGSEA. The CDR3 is CSVTGQGALLEGYTF. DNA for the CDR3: TGCAGCGTGACCGGACAGGGGGCTCTTTTAGAAGGCTACACCTTC.

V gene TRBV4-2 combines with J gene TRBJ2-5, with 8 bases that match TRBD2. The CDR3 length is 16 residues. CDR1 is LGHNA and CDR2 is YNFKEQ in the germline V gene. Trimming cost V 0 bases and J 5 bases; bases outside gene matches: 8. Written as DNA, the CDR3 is TGTGCCAGCAGCCAAGAACCCAGCGGGGGTGGGGAGACCCAGTACTTC. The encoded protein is CASSQEPSGGGETQYF.

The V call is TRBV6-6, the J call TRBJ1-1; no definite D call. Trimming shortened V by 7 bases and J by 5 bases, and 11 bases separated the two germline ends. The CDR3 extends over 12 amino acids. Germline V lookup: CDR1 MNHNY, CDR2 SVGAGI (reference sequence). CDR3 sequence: CASTILGTEAFF. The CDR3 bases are TGTGCCAGCACTATACTAGGGACTGAAGCTTTCTTT.